This entry lists 9 T cell receptor beta chains sequenced from one sample in a study of blood T cell repertoires in COVID-19. Clones were read by immunoSEQ multiplex PCR, and TCRdb kept only the in-frame ones, dropping some. The sample has approximately 200,000 clones, 80% to 85% seen once; the top ten hold 2% to 2.5%. Sequenced input: peripheral blood. These receptors were obtained from a woman aged 60-70 years with acute or convalescent COVID-19.

This chain uses TRBV19 with TRBJ2-1, with D tentatively TRBD1 (6 bases). This CDR3 is built from 12 residues. V was clipped by 3 bases and J by 10 bases, with 10 bases between them. Germline values: CDR1 LNHDA, CDR2 SQIVND (reference sequence). CDR3 in DNA: TGTGCCAGTAGTATTACAGGGAGCGAGCAGTTCTTC. It translates to CASSITGSEQFF.

This clone was detected once. The chain uses TRBV2 and TRBJ1-1, with D uncertain. This CDR3 contains 12 residues. Per germline, CDR1 SNHLY and CDR2 FYNNEI. The ends were cut back, 6 bases at V and 2 bases at J, with 7 bases in the middle. CDR3 protein: CASSAVNTEAFF. The CDR3 DNA is TGTGCCAGCAGCGCAGTTAACACTGAAGCTTTCTTT.

This chain uses TRBV2 with TRBJ1-4; maybe TRBD1 (6 bases). V gave up 6 bases and J gave up 0 bases, with 14 bases separating them. From germline, CDR1 is SNHLY and CDR2 FYNNEI. CDR3 length: 16 amino acids. CDR3 DNA sequence: TGTGCCAGCAGCCGGACAGTGGGGGCAACTAATGAAAAACTGTTTTTT. This gives the protein CASSRTVGATNEKLFF. The full variable domain, its missing parts supplied by reference TRBV2 and TRBJ1-4, is EPEVTQTPSHQVTQMGQEVILRCVPISNHLYFYWYRQILGQKVEFLVSFYNNEISEKSEIFDDQFSVERPDGSNFTLKIRSTKLEDSAMYFCASSRTVGATNEKLFFGSGTQLSVL.

CDR3 residues: CASGLVLKGNRGANYGYTF. The CDR3 DNA follows: TGTGCTAGTGGTTTGGTACTAAAGGGGAACAGGGGAGCTAACTATGGCTACACCTTC. The rearrangement joins TRBV12-5 to TRBJ1-2, with 7 bases fitting TRBD1. The CDR3 is 19 amino acids. J gave up 0 bases and V 0 bases, and 13 bases lay outside the gene matches. Germline V CDR1 and CDR2: LGHNT, FRNRAP.

This chain connects TRBV5-4 to TRBJ1-1; 8 positions agree with TRBD1. The CDR3 consists of 14 residues. Trimming removed 4 bases from V and 3 bases from J; junction bases left unmatched: 5. CDR1 is SGHNT and CDR2 is YYREEE in the germline V gene (reference sequence). The CDR3 is CASSKTGGDTEAFF. DNA of the CDR3: TGTGCCAGCAGCAAAACAGGGGGGGACACTGAAGCTTTCTTT.

The CDR3 protein is CASSQAGSTQYF. As DNA, the CDR3 is TGTGCCAGCAGCCAAGCTGGGAGCACCCAGTACTTC. The rearrangement links TRBV3-1 (or the pseudogene TRBV3-2) to TRBJ2-5; TRBD2 is a possible D gene (5 bases). V was clipped by 1 base and J by 8 bases, with 8 bases between them. The germline V gene encodes CDR1 LGHDT and CDR2 YNNKEL (reference sequence). The CDR3 contains 12 residues.

This clone was seen only a few times. CDR3 in amino acids: CASTGGAGHEQFF. The CDR3 DNA reads TGTGCCAGCACCGGGGGGGCCGGCCATGAGCAGTTCTTC. The rearrangement uses TRBV12-3 or TRBV12-4 and TRBJ2-1; 8 bases are shared with TRBD2. V dropped 7 bases and J dropped 8; count of bases not matched to a gene: 7. The CDR3 covers 13 residues.

This rearrangement joins TRBV15 to TRBJ1-2, with 7 bases matching TRBD1. The CDR3 consists of 15 residues. The V and J ends lost 4 bases and 3 bases, in that order; junction bases with no gene match: 8. From germline, CDR1 is LNHNV and CDR2 YYDKDF (reference sequence). The CDR3 loop is CATSMDRTGDYGYTF. CDR3 nucleotide sequence: TGTGCCACCAGCATGGACAGGACCGGCGACTATGGCTACACCTTC.

The chain couples TRBV6-5 to TRBJ1-1, with TRBD1 matching over 7 bases. This CDR3 is 13 amino acids long. The germline V gene has CDR1 MNHEY and CDR2 SVGAGI. The V and J ends lost 6 bases and 6 bases, in that order; junction bases with no gene match: 7. CDR3 in DNA: TGTGCCAGCAGAGTGGACAGGTTAGCTGAAGCTTTCTTT. Translating gives CASRVDRLAEAFF.